The rows below give T cell receptor beta chains drawn from one sample of a study of radiotherapy plus CTLA-4 blockade in lung cancer. The data were produced by immunoSEQ multiplex PCR, yet TCRdb's version contains in-frame clones alone and is incomplete. The top ten clones hold 6% to 7% of a sample with more than 55,000 clones, approximately 84% of them seen once. The specimen comprised peripheral blood, sampled from a patient treated with radiotherapy plus ipilimumab. Receptor source: a human donor with non-small cell lung cancer whose response to radiotherapy plus ipilimumab could not be evaluated. CDR3s include the opening cysteine and the closing phenylalanine or tryptophan. D genes are given only for firm matches. Expanded clones are given a class, and other clones once, few, many or no size at all.

>NA|NA|TRBJ1-1|13|TRBV11-2
CASSSRQGTEAFF
TGTGCCAGCAGCTCCCGTCAGGGAACTGAAGCTTTCTTT
>NA|NA|TRBJ2-5|15|TRBV28
CASSLPGGYQETQYF
TGTGCCAGCAGTTTACCAGGGGGGTACCAAGAGACCCAGTACTTC
>TRBD1|NA|TRBJ1-1|15|TRBV5-1
CASSFLDREVGEAFF
TGCGCCAGCAGCTTTTTGGACAGGGAGGTTGGTGAAGCTTTCTTT
>NA|few|TRBJ1-5|13|TRBV30
CAWSVRAGQPQHF
TGTGCCTGGAGTGTGCGTGCGGGTCAGCCCCAGCATTTT
>NA|NA|TRBJ2-2|15|TRBV7-7
CASSLSGVNTGELFF
TGTGCCAGCAGCCTTAGCGGCGTGAACACCGGGGAGCTGTTTTTT
>NA|NA|TRBJ2-6|14|TRBV27
CASSPGVGANVLTF
TGTGCCAGCAGTCCAGGGGTAGGGGCCAACGTCCTGACTTTC
>TRBD2|NA|TRBJ2-2|16|TRBV6-6
CASRNSGGRGAGELFF
TGTGCCAGCAGGAATAGCGGGGGTAGGGGAGCGGGGGAGCTGTTTTTT
>TRBD2|NA|TRBJ2-1|17|TRBV7-2
CASSLGQGLAGYNEQFF
TGTGCCAGCAGCTTAGGGCAGGGACTAGCGGGGTACAATGAGCAGTTCTTC
>NA|NA|TRBJ1-6|15|TRBV7-2
CASSPWDTYYSPLHF
TGTGCCAGCAGCCCCTGGGACACTTACTATTCACCCCTCCACTTT
>NA|NA|TRBJ2-1|16|TRBV5-6
CASSFAGLGVANEQFF
TGTGCCAGCAGCTTCGCCGGTCTCGGAGTAGCTAATGAGCAGTTCTTC
>TRBD2|NA|TRBJ2-7|15|TRBV7-6
CASSSGLAGLYEQYF
TGTGCCAGCAGCTCGGGACTAGCGGGCCTCTACGAGCAGTACTTC
>TRBD1|NA|TRBJ2-7|16|TRBV4-1
CASSQAGTGMGYEQYF
TGCGCCAGCAGCCAAGCCGGGACAGGGATGGGGTACGAGCAGTACTTC
>TRBD2|NA|TRBJ2-5|16|TRBV5-8
CASSWERGGTEETQYF
TGTGCCAGCAGCTGGGAGCGGGGGGGGACGGAAGAGACCCAGTACTTC
>TRBD1|NA|TRBJ2-1|17|TRBV15
CATSTFATGLSYNEQFF
TGTGCCACCAGCACCTTTGCGACAGGGTTATCCTACAATGAGCAGTTCTTC
>TRBD2|NA|TRBJ2-1|15|TRBV15
CATSSGAGAYNEQFF
TGTGCCACCAGCAGTGGAGCGGGAGCCTACAATGAGCAGTTCTTC
>NA|NA|TRBJ2-7|14|TRBV27
CASSLQGTSYEQYF
TGTGCCAGCAGTTTACAGGGGACCTCCTACGAGCAGTACTTC
>NA|NA|TRBJ2-5|13|TRBV7-8
CASSFLVEETQYF
TGTGCCAGCAGCTTCCTAGTAGAGGAGACCCAGTACTTC
>NA|NA|TRBJ2-1|16|TRBV19
CASSAKARSSYNEQFF
TGTGCCAGTAGTGCCAAAGCGAGGAGCTCCTACAATGAGCAGTTCTTC
>NA|NA|TRBJ2-1|12|TRBV7-9
CASSYTSSTTFF
TGTGCCAGCAGCTACACTAGCTCCACCACGTTCTTC
>TRBD2|NA|TRBJ2-7|13|TRBV28
CASSGTSSYEQYF
TGTGCCAGCAGTGGGACTAGCTCGTACGAGCAGTACTTC
>TRBD2|NA|TRBJ2-7|15|TRBV7-2
CASSLALAGVGEQYF
TGTGCCAGCAGCTTAGCGTTAGCGGGAGTGGGGGAGCAGTACTTC
>TRBD2|once|TRBJ2-5|16|TRBV7-2
CASSLWGGRGQETQYF
TGTGCCAGCAGCTTATGGGGCGGGAGGGGGCAAGAGACCCAGTACTTC